Each of the 10 T cell receptor beta chains below was sequenced from the same sample in a study of T cells in Graves' hyperthyroidism and ophthalmopathy. RNA transcripts yielded amplified TCR beta CDR3 regions. First-round RT-PCR targeting the TCR CDR3 was performed with the HTBI primer set. Each CDR3 protein gets one entry after TCRdb re-called the multiplex PCR reads with MiXCR. The sample holds around 300,000 distinct CDR3 sequences, roughly 18% seen once. The sequenced sample was blood. Receptors were obtained from a man aged 50 to 60 with Graves' ophthalmopathy.

This clonotype occurred a few times. The chain recombines TRBV20-1 with TRBJ1-2; 8 bases match TRBD1. V was clipped by 3 bases and J by 4 bases; unmatched bases: 4. The CDR3 is 13 residues long. Germline assignment: CDR1 DFQATT and CDR2 SNEGSKA (reference sequence). Here the CDR3 reads CSARQDRAYGYTF. The CDR3 DNA reads as TGCAGTGCTAGGCAGGACAGGGCCTATGGCTACACCTTC.

DNA for the CDR3: TGTGCCAGCAGCTTGGGAGGCGCAGGGACGTACAATGAGCAGTTCTTC. Amino acids: CASSLGGAGTYNEQFF. The chain joins TRBV28 to TRBJ2-1; possibly TRBD2 for D (6 bases). V was cut by 6 bases and J by 4 bases, with 19 bases left in between. Germline V gives CDR1 MDHEN, CDR2 SYDVKM. The CDR3 contains 16 residues.

The rearrangement links TRBV2 to TRBJ1-2, with D unclear. Trimming cost V 7 bases and J 6 bases, with 12 bases left between them. CDR1 and CDR2 (germline): SNHLY, FYNNEI. This CDR3 has 12 amino acids. The CDR3 protein is CASKRDSDGYTF. The CDR3 DNA sequence: TGTGCCAGCAAGCGGGATAGTGATGGCTACACCTTC.

This clonotype was recorded many times. This chain joins TRBV7-9 and TRBJ2-7; D is perhaps TRBD1 or TRBD2 (6 bases each). The germline V and J ends were trimmed by 1 base and 5 bases, with 18 bases remaining between them. The CDR3 totals 16 residues. Germline V CDR1 and CDR2: SEHNR, FQNEAQ (reference sequence). CDR3 amino acids: CASSLDGGGRSNEQYF. CDR3 in DNA: TGTGCCAGCAGCTTAGATGGAGGGGGGAGAAGCAACGAGCAGTACTTC.

This clonotype has a handful of counts. The chain is built from TRBV19 and TRBJ2-3; D call uncertain. Germline-derived CDR1 and CDR2 are LNHDA and SQIVND (reference sequence). With 4 bases removed from V and 3 bases from J, the gap between germline ends came to 8 bases. The CDR3 consists of 13 residues. This CDR3 is CASSRKWTDTQYF. In DNA form, the CDR3 reads TGTGCCAGTAGTAGGAAGTGGACAGATACGCAGTATTTT.

The sample holds a few counts of this clonotype. The V and J genes are TRBV5-1 and TRBJ2-3; TRBD2 might be the D (6 bases). The germline V gene encodes CDR1 SGHRS and CDR2 YFSETQ. This CDR3 region has 15 residues. V was pared by 3 bases and J by 6 bases, with 17 bases between. As DNA, the CDR3 is TGCGCCAGCAGCTCTTTAGCGGAGTCAGGGGATACGCAGTATTTT. It encodes CASSSLAESGDTQYF.

The genes are TRBV20-1 and TRBJ2-2; 11 bases fit TRBD2. The CDR3 runs 17 residues. Per the germline V gene, CDR1 is DFQATT and CDR2 is SNEGSKA (reference sequence). After removal of 2 bases from V and 1 base from J, the junction contained 6 bases not matched to a gene. The CDR3 here is CSARSLAGGGNTGELFF. CDR3 DNA: TGCAGTGCTAGATCCTTAGCGGGAGGGGGGAACACCGGGGAGCTGTTTTTT.

The chain uses TRBV5-1 and TRBJ2-7, with TRBD1 matching 9 bases. The V and J ends lost 0 bases and 3 bases, in that order; junction bases with no gene match: 4. Germline assignment: CDR1 SGHRS and CDR2 YFSETQ. This CDR3 is 15 amino acids long. In nucleotides, the CDR3 is TGCGCCAGCAGCTTGGAAGGGACAGGGAACTACGAGCAGTACTTC. It is translated as CASSLEGTGNYEQYF.

This clonotype has a handful of counts. The chain's CDR3 is CASSFGLDNEQYF. CDR3 bases: TGTGCCAGCAGCTTCGGACTAGACAACGAGCAGTACTTC. The chain couples TRBV7-2 to TRBJ2-7, with 7 bases fitting TRBD2. The CDR3 is made up of 13 amino acids. Germline V lookup: CDR1 SGHTA, CDR2 FQGNSA. The trim removed 3 bases at V and 5 bases at J, leaving 4 bases unmatched.

In its sample, this clonotype was seen a few times. V is TRBV29-1 and J is TRBJ2-3; no clear D. The CDR3 has 11 residues. Germline assignment: CDR1 SQVTM and CDR2 ANQGSEA. Trimming removed 4 bases at V and 4 bases at J, with 6 bases between. In nucleotides, the CDR3 is TGCAGCGTTGGAGTTCCAGATACGCAGTATTTT. Translated, it gives CSVGVPDTQYF.